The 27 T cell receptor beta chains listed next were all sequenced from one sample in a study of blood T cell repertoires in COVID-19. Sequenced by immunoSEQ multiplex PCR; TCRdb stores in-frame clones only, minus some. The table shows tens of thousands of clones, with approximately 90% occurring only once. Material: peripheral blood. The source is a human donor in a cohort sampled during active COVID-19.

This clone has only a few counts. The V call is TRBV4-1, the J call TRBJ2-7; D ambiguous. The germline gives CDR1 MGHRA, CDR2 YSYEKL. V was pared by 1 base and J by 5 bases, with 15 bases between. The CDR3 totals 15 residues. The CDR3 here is CASSQGFATLDEQYF. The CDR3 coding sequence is TGCGCCAGCAGCCAAGGATTCGCGACTCTGGACGAGCAGTACTTC.

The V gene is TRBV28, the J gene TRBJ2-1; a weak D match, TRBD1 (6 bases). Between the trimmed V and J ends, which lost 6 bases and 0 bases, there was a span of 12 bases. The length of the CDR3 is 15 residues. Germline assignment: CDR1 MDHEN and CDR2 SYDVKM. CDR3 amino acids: CASRFQGSSYNEQFF. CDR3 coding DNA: TGTGCCAGCAGATTTCAGGGGAGCTCCTACAATGAGCAGTTCTTC. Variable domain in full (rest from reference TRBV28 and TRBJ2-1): DVKVTQSSRYLVKRTGEKVFLECVQDMDHENMFWYRQDPGLGLRLIYFSYDVKMKEKGDIPEGYSVSREKKERFSLILESASTNQTSMYLCASRFQGSSYNEQFFGPGTRLTVL.

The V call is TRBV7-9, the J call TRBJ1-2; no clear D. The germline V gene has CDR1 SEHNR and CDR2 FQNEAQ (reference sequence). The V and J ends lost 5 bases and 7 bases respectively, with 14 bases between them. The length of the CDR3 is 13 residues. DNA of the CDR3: TGTGCCAGCAGCCCAGACATATTCGGTGGCTACACCTTC. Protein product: CASSPDIFGGYTF.

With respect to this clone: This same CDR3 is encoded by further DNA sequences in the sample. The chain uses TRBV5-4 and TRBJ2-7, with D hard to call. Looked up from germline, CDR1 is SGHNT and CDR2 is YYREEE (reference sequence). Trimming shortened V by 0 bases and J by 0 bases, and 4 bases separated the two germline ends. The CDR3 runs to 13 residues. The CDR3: CASSLGASYEQYF. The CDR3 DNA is TGTGCCAGCAGCTTGGGGGCCTCCTACGAGCAGTACTTC.

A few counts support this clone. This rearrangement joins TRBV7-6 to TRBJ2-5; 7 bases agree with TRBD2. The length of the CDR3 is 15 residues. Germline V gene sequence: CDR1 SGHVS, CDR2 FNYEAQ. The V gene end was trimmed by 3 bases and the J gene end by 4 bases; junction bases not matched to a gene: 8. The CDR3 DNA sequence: TGTGCCAGCAGCTTCTTGGCGGGAGTGGGAGAGACCCAGTACTTC. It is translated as CASSFLAGVGETQYF. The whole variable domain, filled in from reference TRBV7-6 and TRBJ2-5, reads GAGVSQSPRYKVTKRGQDVALRCDPISGHVSLYWYRQALGQGPEFLTYFNYEAQQDKSGLPNDRFSAERPEGSISTLTIQRTEQRDSAMYRCASSFLAGVGETQYFGPGTRLLVL.

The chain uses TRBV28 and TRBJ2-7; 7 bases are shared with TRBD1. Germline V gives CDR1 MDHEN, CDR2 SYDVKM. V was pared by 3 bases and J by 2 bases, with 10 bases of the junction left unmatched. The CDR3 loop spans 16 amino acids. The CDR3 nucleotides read TGTGCCAGCAGTTTCAATTTACAGGGGCTTACCTACGAGCAGTACTTC. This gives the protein CASSFNLQGLTYEQYF.

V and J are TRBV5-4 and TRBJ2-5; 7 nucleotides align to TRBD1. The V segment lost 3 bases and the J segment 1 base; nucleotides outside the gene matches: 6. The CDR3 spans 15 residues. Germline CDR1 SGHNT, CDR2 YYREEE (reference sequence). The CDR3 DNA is TGTGCCAGCAGCTGGGTGGGGGACAGCCAAGAGACCCAGTACTTC. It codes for CASSWVGDSQETQYF.

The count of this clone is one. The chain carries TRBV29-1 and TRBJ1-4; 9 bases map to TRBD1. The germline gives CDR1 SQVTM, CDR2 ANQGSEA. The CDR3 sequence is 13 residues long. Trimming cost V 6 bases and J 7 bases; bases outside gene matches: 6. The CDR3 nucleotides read TGCAGCGTACCGGGACAGGGTACTGAAAAACTGTTTTTT. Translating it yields CSVPGQGTEKLFF.

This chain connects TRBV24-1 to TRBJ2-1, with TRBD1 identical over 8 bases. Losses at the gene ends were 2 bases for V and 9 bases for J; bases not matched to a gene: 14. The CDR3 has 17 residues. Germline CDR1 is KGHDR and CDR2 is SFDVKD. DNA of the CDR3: TGTGCCACCAGTGATTCTCTAGCCCCCCAGGGGGCGCCTGAGCAGTTCTTC. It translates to CATSDSLAPQGAPEQFF.

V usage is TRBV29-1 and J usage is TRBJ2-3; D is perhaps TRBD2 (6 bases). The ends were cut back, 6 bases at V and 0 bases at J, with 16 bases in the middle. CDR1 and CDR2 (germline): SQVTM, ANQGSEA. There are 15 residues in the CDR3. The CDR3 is CSVPPGGSSTDTQYF. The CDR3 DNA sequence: TGCAGCGTCCCTCCTGGGGGGTCTAGCACAGATACGCAGTATTTT.

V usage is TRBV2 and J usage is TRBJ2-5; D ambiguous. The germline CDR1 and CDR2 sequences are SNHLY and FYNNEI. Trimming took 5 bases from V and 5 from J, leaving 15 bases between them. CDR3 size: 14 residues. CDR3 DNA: TGTGCCAGCAGTCCCCAAGCCTACGGGGAGACCCAGTACTTC. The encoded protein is CASSPQAYGETQYF. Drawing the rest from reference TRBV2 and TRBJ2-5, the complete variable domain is EPEVTQTPSHQVTQMGQEVILRCVPISNHLYFYWYRQILGQKVEFLVSFYNNEISEKSEIFDDQFSVERPDGSNFTLKIRSTKLEDSAMYFCASSPQAYGETQYFGPGTRLLVL.

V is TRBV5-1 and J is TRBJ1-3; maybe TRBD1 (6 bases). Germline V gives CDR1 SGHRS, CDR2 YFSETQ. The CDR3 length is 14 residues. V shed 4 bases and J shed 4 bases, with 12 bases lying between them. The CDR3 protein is CASSPQGIGNTIYF. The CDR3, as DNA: TGCGCCAGCAGCCCTCAGGGGATAGGAAACACCATATATTTT.

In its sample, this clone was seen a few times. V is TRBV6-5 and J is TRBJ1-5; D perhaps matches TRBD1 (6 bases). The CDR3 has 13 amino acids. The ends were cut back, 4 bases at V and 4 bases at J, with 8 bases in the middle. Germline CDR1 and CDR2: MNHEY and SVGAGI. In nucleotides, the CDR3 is TGTGCCAGCAGTTGGACAGAAAATCAGCCCCAGCATTTT. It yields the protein CASSWTENQPQHF.

The CDR3 is CASSSGGFEGGPWSNIQYF. CDR3 bases: TGTGCCAGCAGCTCGGGAGGTTTCGAGGGAGGGCCTTGGTCTAACATTCAGTACTTC. V is TRBV7-9 and J is TRBJ2-4, with 7 nucleotides matching TRBD2. Germline lookup yields CDR1 SEHNR and CDR2 FQNEAQ (reference sequence). Trimming at V came to 4 bases and at J to 7 bases, leaving 22 bases not matched to a gene. The CDR3 is 19 residues long.

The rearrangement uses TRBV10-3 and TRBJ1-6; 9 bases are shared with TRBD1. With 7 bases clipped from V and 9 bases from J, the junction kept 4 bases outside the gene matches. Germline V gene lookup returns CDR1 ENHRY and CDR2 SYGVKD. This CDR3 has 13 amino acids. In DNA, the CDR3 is TGTGCCATCACCCCGGGACAGGGTTCACCCCTCCACTTT. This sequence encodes CAITPGQGSPLHF.

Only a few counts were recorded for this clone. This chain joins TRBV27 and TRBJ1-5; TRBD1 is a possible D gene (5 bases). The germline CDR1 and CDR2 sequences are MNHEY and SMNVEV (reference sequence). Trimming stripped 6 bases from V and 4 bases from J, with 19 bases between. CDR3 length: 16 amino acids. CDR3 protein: CASRAWGDSRNQPQHF. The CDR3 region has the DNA TGTGCCAGCAGGGCCTGGGGGGATTCGAGAAATCAGCCCCAGCATTTT.

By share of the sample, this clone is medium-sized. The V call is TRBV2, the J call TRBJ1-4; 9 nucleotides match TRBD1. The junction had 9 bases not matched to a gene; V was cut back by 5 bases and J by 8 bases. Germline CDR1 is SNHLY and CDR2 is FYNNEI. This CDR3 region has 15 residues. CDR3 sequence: CASSQTGTGSEKLFF. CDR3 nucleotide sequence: TGTGCCAGCAGTCAAACCGGGACAGGGAGCGAAAAACTGTTTTTT.

The DNA of the CDR3 is TGTGCCAGCAGCTTAGAGGGGTTCTATGGCTACACCTTC. It translates to CASSLEGFYGYTF. The genes are TRBV7-2 and TRBJ1-2; D is perhaps TRBD1 (5 bases). This CDR3 has 13 residues. Per germline, CDR1 SGHTA and CDR2 FQGNSA. V lost 1 base to trimming and J lost 4 bases, with 7 bases between them.

CDR3 coding DNA: TGTGCCAGCAGCCATAACAGGGAGTCTGAAGCTTTCTTT. Translating gives CASSHNRESEAFF. The rearrangement uses TRBV7-9 and TRBJ1-1; maybe TRBD1 (6 bases). CDR3 length: 13 amino acids. V was shortened by 5 bases and J by 6 bases, with 13 bases between the two germline ends. Germline-derived CDR1 and CDR2 are SEHNR and FQNEAQ (reference sequence).

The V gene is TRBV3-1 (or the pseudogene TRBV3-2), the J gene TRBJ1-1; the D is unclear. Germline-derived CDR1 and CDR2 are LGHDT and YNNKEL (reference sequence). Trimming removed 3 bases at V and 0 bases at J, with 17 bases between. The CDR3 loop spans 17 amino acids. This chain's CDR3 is CASSHYSSGGVNTEAFF. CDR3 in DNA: TGTGCCAGCAGCCATTATAGTTCGGGAGGCGTGAACACTGAAGCTTTCTTT.

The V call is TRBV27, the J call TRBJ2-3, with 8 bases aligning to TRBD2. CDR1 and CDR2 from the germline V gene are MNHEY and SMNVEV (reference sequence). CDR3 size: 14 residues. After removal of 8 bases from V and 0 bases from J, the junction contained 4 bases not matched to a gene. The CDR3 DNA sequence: TGTGCCAGCCGGAGACTAGCGAGCACAGATACGCAGTATTTT. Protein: CASRRLASTDTQYF.

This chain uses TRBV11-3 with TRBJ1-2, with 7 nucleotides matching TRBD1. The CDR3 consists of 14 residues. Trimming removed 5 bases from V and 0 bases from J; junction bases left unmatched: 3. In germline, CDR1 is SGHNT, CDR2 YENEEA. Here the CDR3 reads CASSKDRTNYGYTF. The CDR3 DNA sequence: TGTGCCAGCAGCAAGGACAGGACTAACTATGGCTACACCTTC. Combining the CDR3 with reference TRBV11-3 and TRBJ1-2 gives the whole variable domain EAGVVQSPRYKIIEKKQPVAFWCNPISGHNTLYWYLQNLGQGPELLIRYENEEAVDDSQLPKDRFSAERLKGVDSTLKIQPAELGDSAVYLCASSKDRTNYGYTFGSGTRLTVV.

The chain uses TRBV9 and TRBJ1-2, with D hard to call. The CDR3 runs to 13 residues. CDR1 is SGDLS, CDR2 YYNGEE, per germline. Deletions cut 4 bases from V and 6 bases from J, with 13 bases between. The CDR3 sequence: CASSPTPTHGYTF. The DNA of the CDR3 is TGTGCCAGCAGCCCCACTCCGACACATGGCTACACCTTC.

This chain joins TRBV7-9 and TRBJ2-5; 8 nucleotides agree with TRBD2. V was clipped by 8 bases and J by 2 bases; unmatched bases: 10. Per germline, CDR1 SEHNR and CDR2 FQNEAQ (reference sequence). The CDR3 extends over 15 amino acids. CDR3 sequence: CASGVAGTTQETQYF. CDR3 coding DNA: TGTGCCAGCGGGGTAGCGGGAACAACTCAAGAGACCCAGTACTTC. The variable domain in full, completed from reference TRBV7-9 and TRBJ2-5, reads DTGVSQNPRHKITKRGQNVTFRCDPISEHNRLYWYRQTLGQGPEFLTYFQNEAQLEKSRLLSDRFSAERPKGSFSTLEIQRTEQGDSAMYLCASGVAGTTQETQYFGPGTRLLVL.

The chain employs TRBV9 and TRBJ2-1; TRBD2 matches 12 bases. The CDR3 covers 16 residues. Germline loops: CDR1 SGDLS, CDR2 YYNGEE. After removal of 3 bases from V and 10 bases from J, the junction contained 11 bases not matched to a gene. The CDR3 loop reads CASSATLAGGPSEQFF. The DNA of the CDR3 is TGTGCCAGCAGCGCCACCCTAGCGGGAGGGCCAAGCGAGCAGTTCTTC.

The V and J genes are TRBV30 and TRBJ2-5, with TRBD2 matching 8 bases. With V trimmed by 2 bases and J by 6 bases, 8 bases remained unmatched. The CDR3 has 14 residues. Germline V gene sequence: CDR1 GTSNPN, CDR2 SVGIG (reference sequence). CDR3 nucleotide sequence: TGTGCCTGGAGTACCGGGGGGGGTGGTCAGACCCAGTACTTC. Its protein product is CAWSTGGGGQTQYF.

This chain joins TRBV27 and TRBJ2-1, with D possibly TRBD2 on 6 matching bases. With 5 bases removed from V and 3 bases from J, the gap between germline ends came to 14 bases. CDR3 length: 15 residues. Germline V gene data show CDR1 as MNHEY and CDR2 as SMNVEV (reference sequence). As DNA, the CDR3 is TGTGCCAGCAGTCTGACTAGAAACTTCTACAATGAGCAGTTCTTC. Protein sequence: CASSLTRNFYNEQFF.